The rows below give T cell receptor beta chains drawn from one sample of a study of blood T cell repertoires in COVID-19. Generated by immunoSEQ multiplex PCR, the TCRdb table keeps only in-frame clones and is missing some. The sample yields roughly 300,000 clones, 90% seen once. The sequencing sample was made of PBMCs or T cells enriched from blood (not recorded which). These receptors all stem from a woman between 25 and 40 years old who had recovered from COVID-19. The CDR3 runs from the conserved cysteine through the conserved F or W. Fields, in order: D gene, clone size, J gene, V gene, CDR3 DNA, CDR3 protein. The D gene is left open where the match is weak. The size field is filled for only some rows; it gives once, few, many or a size class.

. . TRBJ1-2 TRBV2 TGTGCCAGCGCGCTCGCGATTTGGGGCTACACCTTC CASALAIWGYTF
TRBD1 . TRBJ2-1 TRBV5-5 TGTGCCAGCAGCTTGGGGACAGGGAATTACAATGAGCAGTTCTTC CASSLGTGNYNEQFF
. . TRBJ1-2 TRBV28 TGTGCCAGCAGTTTTCTACAGGGTTATGGCTACACCTTC CASSFLQGYGYTF
TRBD2 . TRBJ2-7 TRBV28 TGTGCCAGCAGTGATAGCGGGAGGGTCCCCTACGAGCAGTACTTC CASSDSGRVPYEQYF
. . TRBJ1-1 TRBV7-2 TGTGCCAGCCCCGTGGGGGGTTATGCTTTCTTT CASPVGGYAFF
. once TRBJ2-5 TRBV9 TGTGCCAGCAGCCTCGGGAGCGGAGAGACCCAGTACTTC CASSLGSGETQYF
TRBD1 once TRBJ1-5 TRBV29-1 TGCAGCGCTACTGAGGGACAGGGTGGACAGCCCCAGCATTTT CSATEGQGGQPQHF
. once TRBJ1-4 TRBV9 TGTGCCAGCAGCGTATACAGTTCAACTAATGAAAAACTGTTTTTT CASSVYSSTNEKLFF
. . TRBJ1-2 TRBV2 TGTGCCAGCACACAAGAGGCCCCTGGCTACACCTTC CASTQEAPGYTF
. . TRBJ2-1 TRBV10-3 TGTGCCATCAGTGAACTCGGGACTTACAATGAGCAGTTCTTC CAISELGTYNEQFF
. . TRBJ2-7 TRBV4-3 TGCGCCAGCAGCCAAGACGTAAAATACGAGCAGTACTTC CASSQDVKYEQYF
. . TRBJ2-1 TRBV29-1 TGCAGCGTTGACAGGTTCGACAATGAGCAGTTCTTC CSVDRFDNEQFF
. . TRBJ1-1 TRBV7-8 TGTGCCAGCAGCTTAGGGTTTGACAGGCTGAACACTGAAGCTTTCTTT CASSLGFDRLNTEAFF
. . TRBJ2-7 TRBV7-2 TGTGCCAGCAGCTCGACCCTTTCAGGAGAGCAGTACTTC CASSSTLSGEQYF
TRBD2 . TRBJ2-1 TRBV4-2 TGTGCCAGCAGCCAGGGAGCGGGAGAGGGGGTCAATGAGCAGTTCTTC CASSQGAGEGVNEQFF
. . TRBJ2-1 TRBV28 TGTGCCAGCAGTTTTCAGGGGTACCCCCAAGGGGATGAGCAGTTCTTC CASSFQGYPQGDEQFF
. . TRBJ2-2 TRBV7-7 TGTGCTAGCAGCGTATTGGGACTTCACACCGGGGAGCTGTTTTTT CASSVLGLHTGELFF
. . TRBJ2-7 TRBV2 TGTGCCAGCAGTACAGATTCCTACGAGCAGTACTTC CASSTDSYEQYF
. . TRBJ1-4 TRBV29-1 TGCAGCGTTGGGGGGGTATGGGGAGGACATAATGAAAAACTGTTTTTT CSVGGVWGGHNEKLFF
TRBD2 . TRBJ2-7 TRBV7-8 TGTGCCAGCAGCTTAGTTTTAGCGGGAGGGCCGGGAGAGCAGTACTTC CASSLVLAGGPGEQYF
TRBD1 . TRBJ1-2 TRBV5-4 TGTGCCAGCAGCCCAATAGACAGGGGGCGATGGGGCTACACCTTC CASSPIDRGRWGYTF
TRBD2 . TRBJ2-5 TRBV24-1 TGTGCCACCAGTGAAAGGGACGGGAGGGGAGAGACCCAGTACTTC CATSERDGRGETQYF
TRBD2 . TRBJ2-7 TRBV6-5 TGTGCCAGCAGTTCGGTAGCGGGAGGAGCGTACGAGCAGTACTTC CASSSVAGGAYEQYF
. once TRBJ1-5 TRBV28 TGTGCCAGCAGTCCGATAAGGGGGTCGAATCAGCCCCAGCATTTT CASSPIRGSNQPQHF
TRBD1 few TRBJ2-1 TRBV18 TGTGCCAGCTCACCGACAGGGACCTCCTACAATGAGCAGTTCTTC CASSPTGTSYNEQFF
. . TRBJ1-6 TRBV14 TGTGCCAGCAGCCAGGAGGGTGTATATTCACCCCTCCACTTT CASSQEGVYSPLHF
. . TRBJ2-2 TRBV7-2 TGTGCCAGCAGCTTAAGATGGAGTGAGGGCGGGGAGCTGTTTTTT CASSLRWSEGGELFF
. . TRBJ1-1 TRBV6-5 TGTGCCAGCAGTTACGGGGAGCTGGGAACTAGTGGTGGAGCTTTCTTT CASSYGELGTSGGAFF
TRBD1 . TRBJ2-2 TRBV28 TGTGCCAGCAGTCGGGACAGAGGGACCGGGGAGCTGTTTTTT CASSRDRGTGELFF
TRBD1 . TRBJ2-1 TRBV29-1 TGCAGCGTTGAAAAGGGACAGGGAATTCGTCCCAGAAATGAGCAGTTCTTC CSVEKGQGIRPRNEQFF
TRBD2 . TRBJ2-2 TRBV7-8 TGTGCCAGCAGCCCGATAGCGGGATCGAACACCGGGGAGCTGTTTTTT CASSPIAGSNTGELFF
. once TRBJ2-6 TRBV6-5 TGTGCCAGCAGCCGCTCTGGGGCCAACGTCCTGACTTTC CASSRSGANVLTF
TRBD1 . TRBJ1-2 TRBV5-8 TGTGCCAGCGGCGGGACAGGGGGATTTGCCGTTGGCTACACCTTC CASGGTGGFAVGYTF